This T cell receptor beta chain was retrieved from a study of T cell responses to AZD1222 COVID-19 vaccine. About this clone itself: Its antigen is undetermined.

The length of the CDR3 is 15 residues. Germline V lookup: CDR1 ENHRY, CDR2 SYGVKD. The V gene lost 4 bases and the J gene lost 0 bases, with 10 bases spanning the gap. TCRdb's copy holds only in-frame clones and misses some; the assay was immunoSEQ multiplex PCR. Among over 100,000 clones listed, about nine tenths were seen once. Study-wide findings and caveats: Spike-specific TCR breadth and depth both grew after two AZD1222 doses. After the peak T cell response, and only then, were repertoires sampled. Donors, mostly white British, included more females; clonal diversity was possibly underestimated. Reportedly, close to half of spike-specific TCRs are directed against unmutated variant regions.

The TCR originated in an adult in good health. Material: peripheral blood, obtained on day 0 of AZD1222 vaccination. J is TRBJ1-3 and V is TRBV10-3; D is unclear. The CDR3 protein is CAISADRLSGNTIYF. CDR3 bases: TGTGCCATCAGTGCGGACCGACTCTCTGGAAACACCATATATTTT.